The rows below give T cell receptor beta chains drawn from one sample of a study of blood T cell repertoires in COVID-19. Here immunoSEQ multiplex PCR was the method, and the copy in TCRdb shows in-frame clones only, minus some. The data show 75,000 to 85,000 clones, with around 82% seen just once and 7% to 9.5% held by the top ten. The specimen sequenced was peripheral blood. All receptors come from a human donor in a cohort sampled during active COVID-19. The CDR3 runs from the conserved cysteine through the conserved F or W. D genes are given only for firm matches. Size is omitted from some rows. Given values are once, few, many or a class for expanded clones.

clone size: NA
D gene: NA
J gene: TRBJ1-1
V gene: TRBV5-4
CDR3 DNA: TGTGCCAGCAGCTTGAATGCAAACAGGGAGAACACTGAAGCTTTCTTT
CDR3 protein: CASSLNANRENTEAFF

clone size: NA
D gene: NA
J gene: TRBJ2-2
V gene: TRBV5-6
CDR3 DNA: TGTGCCAGCAGCGTAGTCCGAGGAACCGGGGAGCTGTTTTTT
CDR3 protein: CASSVVRGTGELFF

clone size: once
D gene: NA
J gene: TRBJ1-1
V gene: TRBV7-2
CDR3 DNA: TGTGCCAGCAGCGCCCAACAGGGCCGTGGCACTGAAGCTTTCTTT
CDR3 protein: CASSAQQGRGTEAFF

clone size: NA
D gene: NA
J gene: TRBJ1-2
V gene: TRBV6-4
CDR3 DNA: TGTGCCAGCAGTGGAGGGCCAGGAGGCTATGGCTACACCTTC
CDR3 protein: CASSGGPGGYGYTF

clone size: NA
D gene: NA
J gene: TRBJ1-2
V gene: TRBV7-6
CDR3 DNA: TGTGCCAGCAGCCCGAGGACAGTGGGCGGCCGTGGCTACACCTTC
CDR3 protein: CASSPRTVGGRGYTF

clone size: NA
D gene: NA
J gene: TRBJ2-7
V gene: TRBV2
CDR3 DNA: TGTGCCAGCATAAAGACTACTCTCTCCTACGAGCAGTACTTC
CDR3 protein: CASIKTTLSYEQYF

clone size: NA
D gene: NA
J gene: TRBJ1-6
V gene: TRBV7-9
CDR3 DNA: TGTGCCAGCAGCTTACAGGGGTCACGAACCTATAATTCACCCCTCCACTTT
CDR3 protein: CASSLQGSRTYNSPLHF

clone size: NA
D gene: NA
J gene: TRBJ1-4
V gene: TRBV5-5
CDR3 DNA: TGTGCCAGCAGCAGACAGACAACTAATGAAAAACTGTTTTTT
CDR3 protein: CASSRQTTNEKLFF

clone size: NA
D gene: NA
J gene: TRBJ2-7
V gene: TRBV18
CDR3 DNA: TGTGCCAGCTCACCCCCGATCGCAGGATCCGAGCAGTACTTC
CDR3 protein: CASSPPIAGSEQYF

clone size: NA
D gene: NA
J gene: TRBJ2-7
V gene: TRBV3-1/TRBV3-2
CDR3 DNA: TGTGCCAGCAGCCAAGATCTTAGTTACGAGCAGTACTTC
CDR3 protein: CASSQDLSYEQYF

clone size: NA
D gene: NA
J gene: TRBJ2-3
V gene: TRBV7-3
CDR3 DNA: TGTGCCAGCAGCTATTCGGGCGGGGAGGATACGCAGTATTTT
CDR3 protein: CASSYSGGEDTQYF

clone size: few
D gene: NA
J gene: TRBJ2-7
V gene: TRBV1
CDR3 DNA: TGCACCAGCAGCCATAAGACTATGGAACGGCAGTACTTC
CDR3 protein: CTSSHKTMERQYF

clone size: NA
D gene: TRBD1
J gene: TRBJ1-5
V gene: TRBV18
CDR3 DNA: TGTGCCAGCTCACCGGGACAGCATAATCAGCCCCAGCATTTT
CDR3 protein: CASSPGQHNQPQHF

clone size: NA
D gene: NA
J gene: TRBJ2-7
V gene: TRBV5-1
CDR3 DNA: TGCGCCAGCAAGGGAGAAAACGAGCAGTACTTC
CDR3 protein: CASKGENEQYF

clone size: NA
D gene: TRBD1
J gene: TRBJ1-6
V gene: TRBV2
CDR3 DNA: TGTGCCAGCATCGGGACAGAGTTCTATAATTCACCCCTCCACTTT
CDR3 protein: CASIGTEFYNSPLHF

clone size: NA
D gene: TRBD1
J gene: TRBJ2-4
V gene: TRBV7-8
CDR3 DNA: TGTGCCAGCAGCTTAGTCTCGGTACAGGGGTCGGCCAAAAACATTCAGTACTTC
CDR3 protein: CASSLVSVQGSAKNIQYF

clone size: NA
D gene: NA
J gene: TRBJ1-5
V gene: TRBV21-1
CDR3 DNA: TGTGCCAGCTACTCCAAAGGGGCCAATCAGCCCCAGCATTTT
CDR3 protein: CASYSKGANQPQHF

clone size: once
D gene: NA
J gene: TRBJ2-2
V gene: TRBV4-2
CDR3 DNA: TGTGCCAGCAGCGAGCGCCAGATCACCGGGGAGCTGTTTTTT
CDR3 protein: CASSERQITGELFF

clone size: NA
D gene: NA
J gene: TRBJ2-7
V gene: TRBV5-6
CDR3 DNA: TGTGCCAGCAGCCCCAGGGTCTCCTACGAGCAGTACTTC
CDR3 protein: CASSPRVSYEQYF

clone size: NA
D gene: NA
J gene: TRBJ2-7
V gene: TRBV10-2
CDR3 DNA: TGCGCCAGCACCGGAGGGATAGGGCCGGTCGGCTACGAGCAGTACTTC
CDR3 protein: CASTGGIGPVGYEQYF

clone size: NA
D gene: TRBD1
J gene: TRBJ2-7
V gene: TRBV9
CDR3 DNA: TGTGCCAGCAGCCCCAACAGTGGGGCAGGGGGCTTTTACGAGCAGTACTTC
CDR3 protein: CASSPNSGAGGFYEQYF

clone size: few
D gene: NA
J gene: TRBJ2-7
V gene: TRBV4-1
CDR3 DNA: TGCGCCAGCAGCCCGCTCCAGACGACAGGCGGATACGAGCAGTACTTC
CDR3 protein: CASSPLQTTGGYEQYF

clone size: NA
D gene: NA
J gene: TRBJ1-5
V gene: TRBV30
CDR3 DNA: TGTGCCTGGAGCCTAGGGGCGGGACCGAATCAGCCCCAGCATTTT
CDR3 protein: CAWSLGAGPNQPQHF

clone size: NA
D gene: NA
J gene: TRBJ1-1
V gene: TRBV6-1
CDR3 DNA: TGTGCCAGCAGTGAAGGCATGTGGGGGGGTAAGAACACTGAAGCTTTCTTT
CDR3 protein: CASSEGMWGGKNTEAFF

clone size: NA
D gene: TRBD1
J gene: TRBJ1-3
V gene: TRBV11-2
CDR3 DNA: TGTGCCAGCAGCTTAGGAGGGACAGCCTCTGGAAACACCATATATTTT
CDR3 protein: CASSLGGTASGNTIYF

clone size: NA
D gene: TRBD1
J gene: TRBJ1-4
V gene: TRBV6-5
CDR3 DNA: TGTGCCAGCAGCGGACAGGCCGTCACTTCTGAAAAACTGTTTTTT
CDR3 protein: CASSGQAVTSEKLFF

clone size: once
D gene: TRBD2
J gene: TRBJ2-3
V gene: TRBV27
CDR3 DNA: TGTGCCAGCAGTTCCCCTGAACTAGCGGGGGGAGATACGCAGTATTTT
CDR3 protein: CASSSPELAGGDTQYF

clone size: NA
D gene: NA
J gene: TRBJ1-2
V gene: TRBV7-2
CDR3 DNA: TGTGCCAGCAGCTTGGGTGGGGCCGAGACTAACTATGGCTACACCTTC
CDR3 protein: CASSLGGAETNYGYTF

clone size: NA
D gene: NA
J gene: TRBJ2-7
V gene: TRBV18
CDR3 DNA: TGTGCCAGCTCGCGGGACAGCTCCTACGAGCAGTACTTC
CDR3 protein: CASSRDSSYEQYF